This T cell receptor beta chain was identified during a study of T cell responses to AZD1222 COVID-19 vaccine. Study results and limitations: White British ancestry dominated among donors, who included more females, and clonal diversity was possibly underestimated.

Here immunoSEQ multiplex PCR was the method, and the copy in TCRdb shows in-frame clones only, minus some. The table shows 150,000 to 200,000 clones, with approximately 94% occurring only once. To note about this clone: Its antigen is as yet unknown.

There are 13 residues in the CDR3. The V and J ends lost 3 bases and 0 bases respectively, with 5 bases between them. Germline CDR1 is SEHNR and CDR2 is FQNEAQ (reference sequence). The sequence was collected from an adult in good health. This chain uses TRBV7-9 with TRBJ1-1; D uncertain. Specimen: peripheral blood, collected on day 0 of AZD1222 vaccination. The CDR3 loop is CASSFGLNTEAFF. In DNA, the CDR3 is TGTGCCAGCAGCTTTGGATTGAACACTGAAGCTTTCTTT.